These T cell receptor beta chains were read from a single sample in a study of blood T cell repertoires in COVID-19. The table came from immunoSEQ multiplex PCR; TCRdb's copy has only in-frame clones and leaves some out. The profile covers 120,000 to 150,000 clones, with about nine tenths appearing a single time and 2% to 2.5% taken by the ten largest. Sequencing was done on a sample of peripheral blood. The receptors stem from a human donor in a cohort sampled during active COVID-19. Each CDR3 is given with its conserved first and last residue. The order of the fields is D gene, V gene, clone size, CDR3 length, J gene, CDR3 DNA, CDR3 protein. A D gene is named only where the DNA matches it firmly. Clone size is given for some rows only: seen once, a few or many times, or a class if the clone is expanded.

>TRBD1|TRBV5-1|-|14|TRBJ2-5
TGCGCCAGCAGAACTGGACAGGGCAGGGAGACCCAGTACTTC
CASRTGQGRETQYF
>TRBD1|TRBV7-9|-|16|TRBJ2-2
TGTGCCAGCAGCTTCAGGACAGGGGAGGACACCGGGGAGCTGTTTTTT
CASSFRTGEDTGELFF
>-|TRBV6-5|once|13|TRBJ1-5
TGTGCCAGCAGTCAATCAGGGGTTCAGCCCCAGCATTTT
CASSQSGVQPQHF
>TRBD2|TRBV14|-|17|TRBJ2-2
TGTGCCAGCAACTTCAACGGACTAGCGGGAGTATCCGGGGAGCTGTTTTTT
CASNFNGLAGVSGELFF
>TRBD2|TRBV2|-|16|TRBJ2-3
TGTGCCAGCACCCTCGTTTGGGGGGGAGGGACAGATACGCAGTATTTT
CASTLVWGGGTDTQYF
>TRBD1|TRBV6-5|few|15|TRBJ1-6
TGTGCCAGCAGTACCGGGACAGCCTATAATTCACCCCTCCACTTT
CASSTGTAYNSPLHF
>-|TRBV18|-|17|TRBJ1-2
TGTGCCAGCTCACCAATGGGGTCAGGGTCAGTTGGCTATGGCTACACCTTC
CASSPMGSGSVGYGYTF
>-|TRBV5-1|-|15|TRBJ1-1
TGCGCCAGCAGCTTGTCGGTCGGGGGGAACACTGAAGCTTTCTTT
CASSLSVGGNTEAFF
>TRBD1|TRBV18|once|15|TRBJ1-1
TGTGCCAGCTCACCATGGGGACAGATGAACACTGAAGCTTTCTTT
CASSPWGQMNTEAFF
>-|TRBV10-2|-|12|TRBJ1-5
TGCGCCAGCAGTGAGCGGGATCAGCCCCAGCATTTT
CASSERDQPQHF
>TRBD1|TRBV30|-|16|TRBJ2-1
TGTGCCTGGAGGGCCGGCCGACAGGGCCCATACAATGAGCAGTTCTTC
CAWRAGRQGPYNEQFF
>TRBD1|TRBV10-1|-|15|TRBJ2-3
TGCGCCAGCAGCCCAGGGGGTACTAGCACAGATACGCAGTATTTT
CASSPGGTSTDTQYF
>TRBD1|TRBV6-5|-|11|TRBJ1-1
TGTGCCAGCAGGGGACAGATTGAAGCTTTCTTT
CASRGQIEAFF
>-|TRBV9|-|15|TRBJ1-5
TGTGCCAGCAGCGTAGAGGGGTCTAGCAATCAGCCCCAGCATTTT
CASSVEGSSNQPQHF
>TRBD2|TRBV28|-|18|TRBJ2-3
TGTGCCAGCAGTTCCCCCCGGACTAGCGGGGGGAGCACAGATACGCAGTATTTT
CASSSPRTSGGSTDTQYF
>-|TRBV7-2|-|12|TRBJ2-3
TGTGCCAGCAGCCCCCCGGTAGATACGCAGTATTTT
CASSPPVDTQYF
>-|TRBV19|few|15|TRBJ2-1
TGTGCCACTTCCCCGACTGGAAGCTCCTACAATGAGCAGTTCTTC
CATSPTGSSYNEQFF